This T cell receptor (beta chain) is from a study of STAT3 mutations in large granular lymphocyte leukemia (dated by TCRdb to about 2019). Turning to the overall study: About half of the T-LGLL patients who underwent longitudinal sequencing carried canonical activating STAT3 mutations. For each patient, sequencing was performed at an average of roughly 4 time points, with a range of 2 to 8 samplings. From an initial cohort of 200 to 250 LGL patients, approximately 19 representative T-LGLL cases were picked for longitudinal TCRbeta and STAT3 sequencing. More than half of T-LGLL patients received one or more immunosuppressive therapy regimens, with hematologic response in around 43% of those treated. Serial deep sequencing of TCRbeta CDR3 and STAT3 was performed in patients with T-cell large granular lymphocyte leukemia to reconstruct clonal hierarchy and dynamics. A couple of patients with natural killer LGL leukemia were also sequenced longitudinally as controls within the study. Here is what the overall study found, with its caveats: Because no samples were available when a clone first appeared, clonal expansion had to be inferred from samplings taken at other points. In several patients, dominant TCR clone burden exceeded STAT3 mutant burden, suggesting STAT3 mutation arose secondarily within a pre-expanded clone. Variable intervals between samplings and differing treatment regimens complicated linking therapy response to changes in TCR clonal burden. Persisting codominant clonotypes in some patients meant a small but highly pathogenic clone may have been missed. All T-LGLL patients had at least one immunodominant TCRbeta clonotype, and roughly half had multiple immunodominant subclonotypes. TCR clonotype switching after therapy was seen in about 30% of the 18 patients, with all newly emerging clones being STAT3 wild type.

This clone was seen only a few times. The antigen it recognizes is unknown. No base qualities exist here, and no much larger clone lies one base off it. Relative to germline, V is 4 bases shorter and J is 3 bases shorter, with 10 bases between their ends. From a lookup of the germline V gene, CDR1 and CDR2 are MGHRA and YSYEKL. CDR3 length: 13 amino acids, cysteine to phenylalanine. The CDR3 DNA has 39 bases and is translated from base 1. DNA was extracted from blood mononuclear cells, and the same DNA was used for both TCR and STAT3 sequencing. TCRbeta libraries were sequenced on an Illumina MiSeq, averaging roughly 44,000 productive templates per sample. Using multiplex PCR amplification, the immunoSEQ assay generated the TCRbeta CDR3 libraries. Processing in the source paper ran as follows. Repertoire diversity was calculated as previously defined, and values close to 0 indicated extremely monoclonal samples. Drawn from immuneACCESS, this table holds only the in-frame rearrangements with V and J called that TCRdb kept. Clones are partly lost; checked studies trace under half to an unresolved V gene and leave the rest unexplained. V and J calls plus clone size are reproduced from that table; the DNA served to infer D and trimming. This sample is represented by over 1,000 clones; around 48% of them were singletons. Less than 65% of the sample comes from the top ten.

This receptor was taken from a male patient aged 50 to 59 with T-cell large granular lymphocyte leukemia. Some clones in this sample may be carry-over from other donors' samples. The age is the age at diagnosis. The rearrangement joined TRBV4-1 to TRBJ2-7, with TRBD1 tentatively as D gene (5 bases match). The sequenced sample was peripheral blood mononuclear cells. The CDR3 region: CASSPDSLYEQYF. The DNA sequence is TGCGCCAGCAGCCCCGACAGCCTCTACGAGCAGTACTTC.